This T cell receptor (beta chain) was recorded in a study of cytomegalovirus exposure and HLA in healthy donors. Study background: As an earlier analysis found, around 170 million T cells yielded 95 million to 130 million unique TCR beta sequences. Among approximately 400 genotyped donors, around 82% fell in the Caucasian-associated ancestry cluster.

There were likely unrecorded immune exposures, though donors were nominally healthy when sampled. 13 Jbeta primers and 60 Vbeta primers were used for the PCR. The table came from immunoSEQ multiplex PCR; TCRdb's copy has only in-frame clones and leaves some out. The sample contains around 150,000 clones, 60% to 80% of which appear only once. Study-level findings and limits: Cytomegalovirus status was reportedly diagnosed by the classifier with high specificity and sensitivity.

Germline V lookup: CDR1 LNHDA, CDR2 SQIVND (reference sequence). The trim removed 4 bases at V and 5 bases at J, leaving 7 bases unmatched. The CDR3 sequence is 17 residues long. About this clone itself: Its antigen remains unidentified.

The TCR comes from a man over 45 in good health and CMV-seropositive. Sequenced material: PBMCs. The V and J genes are TRBV19 and TRBJ2-2, with 13 bases matching TRBD2. The CDR3, as DNA: TGTGCCAGTAGTAGACTAGCGGGGGGCCGAGGGACCGGGGAGCTGTTTTTT. It specifies CASSRLAGGRGTGELFF.